These 4 T cell receptor beta chains originate from one sample sequenced in a study of control samples from healthy donors and cancer patients. Clones were sequenced by immunoSEQ multiplex PCR, and TCRdb holds only the in-frame ones, with some missing. The data contain 100,000 or so clones, approximately 90% of them singletons. The source material was blood. The receptors were gathered from a woman under 40 in good health.

The genes are TRBV4-1 and TRBJ2-1; 10 nucleotides match TRBD1. The CDR3 has 17 residues. The trim removed 3 bases at V and 4 bases at J, leaving 9 bases unmatched. Per germline, CDR1 MGHRA and CDR2 YSYEKL. CDR3 amino acids: CASSHPGDRGTYNEQFF. Written as DNA, the CDR3 is TGCGCCAGCAGCCACCCCGGGGACAGGGGTACTTACAATGAGCAGTTCTTC.

This sequence joins TRBV7-8 and TRBJ1-1; D uncertain. Per the germline V gene, CDR1 is SGHVS and CDR2 is FQNEAQ. V was clipped by 2 bases and J by 0 bases, with 4 bases between them. The CDR3 covers 13 residues. CDR3 region: CASSLSLNTEAFF. CDR3 bases: TGTGCCAGCAGCTTATCGCTGAACACTGAAGCTTTCTTT. Full variable domain (outside the CDR3, taken from reference TRBV7-8 and TRBJ1-1): GAGVSQSPRYKVAKRGQDVALRCDPISGHVSLFWYQQALGQGPEFLTYFQNEAQLDKSGLPSDRFFAERPEGSVSTLKIQRTQQEDSAVYLCASSLSLNTEAFFGQGTRLTVV.

Here the CDR3 reads CSVGGDTYEQYF. In nucleotides, the CDR3 is TGCAGCGTTGGGGGGGATACCTACGAGCAGTACTTC. This chain uses TRBV29-1 with TRBJ2-7; TRBD2 might be the D (6 bases). This CDR3 is 12 amino acids long. Germline V gene lookup returns CDR1 SQVTM and CDR2 ANQGSEA. V was shortened by 4 bases and J by 2 bases, with 9 bases between the two germline ends.

The chain recombines TRBV28 with TRBJ1-3; no clear D. The V gene's germline CDR1 is MDHEN and CDR2 SYDVKM. Trimming removed 1 base from V and 0 bases from J, with 10 bases in between. The CDR3 consists of 16 residues. The CDR3 region has the DNA TGTGCCAGCAGTTTATCGGTCGGAACCTCTGGAAACACCATATATTTT. It translates to CASSLSVGTSGNTIYF.